This T cell receptor (beta chain) is drawn from a study of blood T cells in healthy people across ages. Notes on the study in general: The study found more naive CD4+ cells and higher diversity in long-lived than aged donors. CMV status of donors was unknown, possibly confounding expanded clonotype changes.

Germline loops: CDR1 SGHTA, CDR2 FQGTGA. The CDR3 totals 13 residues. Trimming removed 1 base from V and 10 bases from J, with 8 bases in between. The authors ran a second PCR of roughly 6 to 12 cycles using a sample-barcoded 5' primer and a J-beta primer mix. TCRdb fed the 5' RACE reads into MiXCR, producing one record per CDR3 protein. The profile shows more than 700,000 distinct CDR3 sequences, around 50% of them singletons. The individuals who served as donors were healthy Caucasians living in Russia, aged about 6 to 95. Peripheral blood samples of around 9.3 milliliters were drawn from each donor. This clonotype has just a few counts. Its antigen remains unknown.

The sequenced sample consisted of blood. J is TRBJ1-6 and V is TRBV7-3; D is uncertain. This receptor was identified in a man of 80 years or more in good health. The CDR3 coding sequence is TGTGCCAGCAGCTTAAAAAGAGGATCACCCCTCCACTTT. The encoded protein is CASSLKRGSPLHF.